This T cell receptor (beta chain) is from a study of blood T cells in healthy people across ages. Study details: Roughly one uniquely barcoded beta molecule per two T cells was captured.

CDR3 length equals 16 residues. V was pared by 4 bases and J by 4 bases, with 6 bases of the junction left unmatched. CDR1 and CDR2 from the germline V gene are KGHDR and SFDVKD. A J-beta primer mix and a sample-barcoded 5' primer were used in a second PCR of about 7 to 12 cycles. Every sample gave at least 2.5 million paired-end reads containing CDR3. TCRdb independently ran MiXCR on the 5' RACE reads; one entry per CDR3 protein. The top ten hold 25% to 35% of the sample, which has approximately 690,000 distinct CDR3 sequences, approximately 40% seen once. As for this clonotype: Its matching antigen is unknown.

Study-level findings and limits: Nothing was known about donor CMV status, and this possibly confounded expanded clonotype changes.

Whenever a sample was processed, at least 7 million PBMCs were isolated. This receptor was taken from a man at least 80 years old in good health. Sequenced input: blood. The chain recombines TRBV24-1 with TRBJ2-3; 11 bases map to TRBD1. The CDR3 here is CATSDRTGGMADTQYF. The CDR3 coding sequence is TGTGCCACCAGTGACCGGACAGGGGGCATGGCAGATACGCAGTATTTT.